These 32 T cell receptor beta chains were all obtained from the same sample, sequenced in a study of blood T cell repertoires in COVID-19. Sequencing used immunoSEQ multiplex PCR; TCRdb keeps in-frame clones, though not all of them. This sample has 70,000 to 100,000 clones, with roughly 84% found just once. Material for sequencing was peripheral blood. The receptors originated from a woman older than 75 with acute or convalescent COVID-19.

The chain carries TRBV7-2 and TRBJ2-2, with 8 nucleotides matching TRBD2. This CDR3 has 16 residues. V shed 5 bases, J shed 0 bases, and the junction held 5 bases outside the gene matches. Germline V gene sequence: CDR1 SGHTA, CDR2 FQGNSA. CDR3 sequence (DNA): TGTGCCAGCAGCCCCCTAGCGGGTACGAACACCGGGGAGCTGTTTTTT. It yields the protein CASSPLAGTNTGELFF.

The chain joins TRBV19 to TRBJ1-2; 9 nucleotides line up with TRBD1. CDR3 length equals 13 residues. The ends lost 8 bases at V and 6 bases at J; junction bases unmatched: 7. Germline CDR1 and CDR2: LNHDA and SQIVND (reference sequence). The CDR3 protein is CASRHRGQDGYTF. CDR3 coding DNA: TGTGCCAGTCGACACAGGGGGCAAGATGGCTACACCTTC.

This rearrangement joins TRBV2 to TRBJ2-1; tentative D call: TRBD2 (6 bases). The CDR3 is 14 residues long. Per the germline V gene, CDR1 is SNHLY and CDR2 is FYNNEI. Deletions cut 6 bases from V and 4 bases from J, with 13 bases between. The CDR3 DNA is TGTGCCAGCAGCGGGACCCGGGGGTACAATGAGCAGTTCTTC. This translates into CASSGTRGYNEQFF.

This chain links TRBV19 with TRBJ2-2; D is possibly TRBD1 (5 bases). Trimming shortened V by 4 bases and J by 4 bases, and 16 bases separated the two germline ends. CDR1 is LNHDA, CDR2 SQIVND, per germline (reference sequence). The CDR3 loop spans 16 amino acids. The CDR3 loop is CASSTLDSRSTGELFF. The CDR3 DNA follows: TGTGCCAGTAGTACTCTAGACAGCCGGAGCACCGGGGAGCTGTTTTTT.

The chain couples TRBV5-1 to TRBJ2-3; D might be TRBD1 (6 bases). The V and J ends lost 0 bases and 11 bases respectively, with 25 bases between them. This CDR3 comprises 17 residues. The germline CDR1 and CDR2 sequences are SGHRS and YFSETQ. The CDR3 nucleotides are TGCGCCAGCAGCTTGGAACAGAGGGGGTTTTCTGCAGGTGAGCAGTATTTT. The encoded protein is CASSLEQRGFSAGEQYF.

The CDR3 here is CANVPGGLGSGANVLTF. The CDR3 coding sequence is TGTGCCAACGTTCCAGGGGGACTCGGCTCTGGGGCCAACGTCCTGACTTTC. The rearrangement links TRBV2 to TRBJ2-6, with D possibly matching TRBD1 (7 bases). The CDR3 consists of 17 residues. V was cut by 10 bases and J by 0 bases, with 19 bases left in between. Germline V CDR1 and CDR2: SNHLY, FYNNEI. Filled out from reference TRBV2 and TRBJ2-6, the complete variable domain reads EPEVTQTPSHQVTQMGQEVILRCVPISNHLYFYWYRQILGQKVEFLVSFYNNEISEKSEIFDDQFSVERPDGSNFTLKIRSTKLEDSAMYFCANVPGGLGSGANVLTFGAGSRLTVL.

The rearrangement joins TRBV5-1 to TRBJ1-4; 8 bases are shared with TRBD1. The CDR3 is 13 amino acids. The germline CDR1 and CDR2 sequences are SGHRS and YFSETQ. V was clipped by 3 bases and J by 5 bases; unmatched bases: 0. The CDR3 spells CASSSGGNEKLFF. In DNA form, the CDR3 reads TGCGCCAGCAGCTCAGGGGGCAATGAAAAACTGTTTTTT. The entire variable domain, with the rest obtained from reference TRBV5-1 and TRBJ1-4, is as follows: KAGVTQTPRYLIKTRGQQVTLSCSPISGHRSVSWYQQTPGQGLQFLFEYFSETQRNKGNFPGRFSGRQFSNSRSEMNVSTLELGDSALYLCASSSGGNEKLFFGSGTQLSVL.

CDR3 loop: CASSQRTSGNTDTQYF. In nucleotides, the CDR3 is TGTGCCAGCAGCCAACGGACTAGCGGAAACACAGATACGCAGTATTTT. This rearrangement joins TRBV4-2 to TRBJ2-3, with 10 bases matching TRBD2. The J segment lost 2 bases and the V segment lost 2 bases, leaving 4 bases of the junction unmatched. The CDR3 length is 16 residues. The V gene's germline CDR1 is LGHNA and CDR2 YNFKEQ.

This clone was observed a single time. V gene TRBV3-1 (or the pseudogene TRBV3-2) combines with J gene TRBJ2-7; perhaps TRBD2 as D (5 bases). The CDR3 covers 12 residues. Looked up from germline, CDR1 is LGHDT and CDR2 is YNNKEL (reference sequence). V lost 1 base to trimming and J lost 7 bases, with 8 bases between them. The CDR3 here is CASSQVPGEQYF. CDR3 in DNA: TGTGCCAGCAGCCAAGTCCCGGGGGAGCAGTACTTC.

This clone has just a few counts. The genes are TRBV15 and TRBJ2-3; 15 bases match TRBD2. The CDR3 is 16 amino acids. V shed 5 bases, J shed 6 bases, and the junction held 6 bases outside the gene matches. Germline CDR1 reads LNHNV; CDR2 reads YYDKDF (reference sequence). The CDR3 DNA reads TGTGCCACCAGCTGGACTAGCGGGGGGGCGGCGGATACGCAGTATTTT. Its translation is CATSWTSGGAADTQYF.

The V call is TRBV10-3, the J call TRBJ2-7, with TRBD2 matching over 8 bases. CDR1 and CDR2 from the germline V gene are ENHRY and SYGVKD. This CDR3 region has 14 residues. V trimming: 3 bases; J trimming: 2 bases; junction bases outside the gene matches: 3. CDR3 sequence (DNA): TGTGCCATCAGTGACGGGACTAGTACCTACGAGCAGTACTTC. It is translated as CAISDGTSTYEQYF.

This chain connects TRBV6-1 to TRBJ2-1; TRBD2 matches 7 bases. Losses at the gene ends were 0 bases for V and 3 bases for J; bases not matched to a gene: 11. Germline CDR1 and CDR2: MNHNS and SASEGT. The CDR3 spans 18 residues. The chain's CDR3 is CASSEALRTSALYNEQFF. CDR3 DNA sequence: TGTGCCAGCAGTGAAGCGCTCCGAACTAGCGCCCTCTACAATGAGCAGTTCTTC.

V usage is TRBV4-1 and J usage is TRBJ1-4; D not resolved. The germline CDR1 and CDR2 sequences are MGHRA and YSYEKL. The CDR3 totals 14 residues. V shed 2 bases and J shed 7 bases, with 11 bases lying between them. The CDR3 sequence: CASSQPGRSEKLFF. CDR3 DNA sequence: TGCGCCAGCAGCCAACCGGGAAGGAGTGAAAAACTGTTTTTT.

V gene TRBV7-2 combines with J gene TRBJ2-6, with D maybe TRBD1 (5 bases). The V end was cut by 1 base, the J end by 0 bases, with 10 bases between. Germline CDR1 reads SGHTA; CDR2 reads FQGNSA. The CDR3 length is 17 residues. CDR3 DNA sequence: TGTGCCAGCAGCTTAGGCAGGGTAGCCTCTGGGGCCAACGTCCTGACTTTC. Translation: CASSLGRVASGANVLTF.

The CDR3 sequence: CASRGDMNTEAFF. CDR3 coding DNA: TGTGCCAGTCGGGGTGACATGAACACTGAAGCTTTCTTT. This chain uses TRBV19 with TRBJ1-1, with D unresolved. Trimming stripped 8 bases from V and 0 bases from J, with 10 bases between. CDR1 is LNHDA, CDR2 SQIVND, per germline (reference sequence). The length of the CDR3 is 13 residues. Full variable domain (missing parts from reference TRBV19 and TRBJ1-1): DGGITQSPKYLFRKEGQNVTLSCEQNLNHDAMYWYRQDPGQGLRLIYYSQIVNDFQKGDIAEGYSVSREKKESFPLTVTSAQKNPTAFYLCASRGDMNTEAFFGQGTRLTVV.

V gene TRBV10-3 combines with J gene TRBJ2-3, with D unresolved. CDR1 and CDR2 from the germline V gene are ENHRY and SYGVKD. The CDR3 contains 14 residues. The germline V and J ends were trimmed by 2 bases and 0 bases, with 6 bases remaining between them. The CDR3 DNA follows: TGTGCCATCAGTGAGGGGCTGAGCACAGATACGCAGTATTTT. Residues: CAISEGLSTDTQYF.

The rearrangement uses TRBV28 and TRBJ2-7; D is unclear. V lost 5 bases and J 2 bases, leaving 13 bases between the germline ends. Germline lookup yields CDR1 MDHEN and CDR2 SYDVKM. This CDR3 spans 14 amino acids. The CDR3 reads CASSPFDITYEQYF. The CDR3 DNA is TGTGCCAGCAGTCCTTTCGACATTACCTACGAGCAGTACTTC.

The chain uses TRBV5-1 and TRBJ2-2; D is perhaps TRBD2 (6 bases). Germline CDR1 and CDR2: SGHRS and YFSETQ. CDR3 length: 17 residues. Trimming removed 0 bases at V and 3 bases at J, with 15 bases between. CDR3 sequence reads: CASSLGPLGGDTGELFF. DNA for the CDR3: TGCGCCAGCAGCTTGGGACCCCTCGGGGGAGACACCGGGGAGCTGTTTTTT.

This chain joins TRBV5-1 and TRBJ2-6; 8 bases are a match to TRBD1. This CDR3 has 15 residues. Losses at the gene ends were 4 bases for V and 1 base for J; bases not matched to a gene: 1. Per germline, CDR1 SGHRS and CDR2 YFSETQ. As DNA, the CDR3 is TGCGCCAGCAGCCGGACAGGGTCTGGGGCCAACGTCCTGACTTTC. This encodes CASSRTGSGANVLTF.

The chain is built from TRBV4-1 and TRBJ1-4; 7 bases are shared with TRBD1. V lost 6 bases to trimming and J lost 7 bases; unmatched junction nucleotides: 8. CDR1 and CDR2 from the germline V gene are MGHRA and YSYEKL. The CDR3 has 14 amino acids. This chain's CDR3 is CASSGQDKSEKLFF. Written as DNA, the CDR3 is TGCGCCAGCAGTGGACAGGACAAGAGTGAAAAACTGTTTTTT.

This clone has just a few counts. The chain is built from TRBV6-5 and TRBJ2-7; weak D call: TRBD2 (5 bases). V gave up 0 bases and J gave up 4 bases, with 7 bases separating them. Germline-derived CDR1 and CDR2 are MNHEY and SVGAGI. The CDR3 spans 13 residues. Written as DNA, the CDR3 is TGTGCCAGCAGTTACTCGTTAGCGTACGAGCAGTACTTC. Amino acid sequence: CASSYSLAYEQYF.

J is TRBJ2-1 and V is TRBV27; TRBD1 matches 7 bases. The CDR3 length is 15 residues. Germline CDR1 MNHEY, CDR2 SMNVEV (reference sequence). The V gene end was trimmed by 5 bases and the J gene end by 6 bases; junction bases not matched to a gene: 10. CDR3 protein: CASSTWDRQGNEQFF. As DNA, the CDR3 is TGTGCCAGCAGTACTTGGGACCGACAGGGCAATGAGCAGTTCTTC.

The rearrangement joins TRBV28 to TRBJ2-2; 7 bases map to TRBD2. This CDR3 has 15 amino acids. With 4 bases clipped from V and 4 bases from J, the junction kept 6 bases outside the gene matches. Germline CDR1 is MDHEN and CDR2 is SYDVKM. This CDR3 is CASSYTSDATGELFF. CDR3 in DNA: TGTGCCAGCAGTTATACTAGCGACGCCACCGGGGAGCTGTTTTTT.

About this clone: A read error may produce the germline difference seen at one junction end. Here the CDR3 DNA reads TGTGCCTGCAGCCTCGCGGGGACGGAAACCTACAATGAGCAGTTCTTC. Protein: CACSLAGTETYNEQFF. This sequence joins TRBV7-2 and TRBJ2-1; possibly TRBD2 for D (6 bases). Germline CDR1 SGHTA, CDR2 FQGNSA. The CDR3 spans 16 residues.

The chain employs TRBV27 and TRBJ1-5, with 8 positions matching TRBD1. V was pared by 5 bases and J by 4 bases, with 10 bases of the junction left unmatched. The CDR3 has 16 residues. Germline CDR1 MNHEY, CDR2 SMNVEV (reference sequence). The CDR3 bases are TGTGCCAGCAGTCCCTCGGACAGGGTTTGGAATCAGCCCCAGCATTTT. Translating gives CASSPSDRVWNQPQHF.

This chain joins TRBV13 and TRBJ2-1, with 10 bases matching TRBD2. The CDR3 is made up of 17 amino acids. Germline CDR1 reads PRHDT; CDR2 reads FYEKMQ (reference sequence). The V segment lost 3 bases and the J segment 0 bases; nucleotides outside the gene matches: 5. The CDR3 loop reads CASSFRTSGNSYNEQFF. DNA of the CDR3: TGTGCCAGCAGCTTTCGGACTAGCGGAAACTCCTACAATGAGCAGTTCTTC.

The chain is built from TRBV5-4 and TRBJ1-1; D is uncertain. V shed 6 bases and J shed 1 base, with 13 bases lying between them. The CDR3 consists of 14 residues. The germline V gene encodes CDR1 SGHNT and CDR2 YYREEE (reference sequence). CDR3 residues: CASTLAGKNTEAFF. CDR3 DNA sequence: TGTGCCAGCACCCTTGCGGGTAAGAACACTGAAGCTTTCTTT.

V and J are TRBV25-1 and TRBJ2-4; 11 positions agree with TRBD1. The CDR3 is made up of 15 amino acids. V lost 3 bases and J lost 8; bases outside the gene matches: 6. Germline values: CDR1 MGHDK, CDR2 SYGVNS. CDR3 amino acids: CASSDPGTGGDIQYF. DNA for the CDR3: TGTGCCAGCAGTGACCCCGGGACAGGGGGGGACATTCAGTACTTC.

This chain connects TRBV9 to TRBJ1-3; D is ambiguous. The CDR3 has 15 residues. The V gene's germline CDR1 is SGDLS and CDR2 YYNGEE. V was pared by 0 bases and J by 2 bases, with 9 bases between. The CDR3 nucleotides are TGTGCCAGCAGCGTAGCCTTCCCCCCTGGAAACACCATATATTTT. As protein: CASSVAFPPGNTIYF. Full variable domain (outside the CDR3, taken from reference TRBV9 and TRBJ1-3): DSGVTQTPKHLITATGQRVTLRCSPRSGDLSVYWYQQSLDQGLQFLIQYYNGEERAKGNILERFSAQQFPDLHSELNLSSLELGDSALYFCASSVAFPPGNTIYFGEGSWLTVV.

CDR3 region: CASSPGLREDNEQFF. The CDR3 nucleotides are TGTGCCAGCTCACCCGGGCTGAGGGAAGACAATGAGCAGTTCTTC. This rearrangement joins TRBV18 to TRBJ2-1; possibly TRBD2 for D (5 bases). The CDR3 runs to 15 residues. Germline V lookup: CDR1 KGHSH, CDR2 LQKENI. Trimming pared 3 bases from V and 5 bases from J, leaving 14 bases between.

This rearrangement joins TRBV6-2 or TRBV6-3 to TRBJ1-2, with a weak D call TRBD1 (5 bases). The CDR3 extends over 12 amino acids. Germline CDR1 reads MNHEY; CDR2 reads SVGEGT. Trimming removed 7 bases at V and 8 bases at J, with 14 bases between. CDR3 sequence reads: CASNPRGYGYTF. In DNA, the CDR3 is TGTGCCAGCAACCCTAGGGGTTACGGCTACACCTTC.

CDR3 coding DNA: TGTGCCAGTAGCAGGCTCCGTACCGCCGGGACAAACACCGGGGAGCTGTTTTTT. Its protein product is CASSRLRTAGTNTGELFF. The V and J genes are TRBV19 and TRBJ2-2; D may be TRBD1 (6 bases). Germline CDR1 is LNHDA and CDR2 is SQIVND (reference sequence). This CDR3 comprises 18 residues. V dropped 6 bases and J dropped 2 bases, with 22 bases sitting between them.